These 14 T cell receptor beta chains came from one sample sequenced in a study of high-grade serous ovarian cancer treatment subgroups. Tumor samples were taken before definitive surgery or chemotherapy. This table comes from immunoSEQ multiplex PCR, and its TCRdb copy is limited to in-frame clones, with some not included. In the table there are a few thousand clones, around 66% of which are singletons. The sequencing sample was made of tumor tissue. These receptors came from a human donor with high-grade serous ovarian cancer.

This clone is labeled as hyperexpanded (1% or more). The chain uses TRBV25-1 and TRBJ2-7; D gene unclear. Germline values: CDR1 MGHDK, CDR2 SYGVNS. This CDR3 is built from 12 residues. Trimming removed 6 bases at V and 6 bases at J, with 12 bases between. As DNA, the CDR3 is TGTGCCAGCAGGGCAGGCGGTAGCGAGCAGTACGTC. Translated: CASRAGGSEQYV.

The chain couples TRBV7-3 to TRBJ2-4, with 8 bases aligning to TRBD1. The V and J ends lost 6 bases and 0 bases, in that order; junction bases with no gene match: 10. Germline CDR1 SGHTA, CDR2 FQGTGA. CDR3 length: 17 residues. The CDR3 DNA follows: TGTGCCAGCAGACCCACCCGACAGGGGCTAGCCAAAAACATTCAGTACTTC. Translated: CASRPTRQGLAKNIQYF.

The chain carries TRBV28 and TRBJ1-1, with 9 bases matching TRBD1. J lost 4 bases, V lost 4 bases, and 7 bases had no gene match. CDR1 and CDR2 from the germline V gene are MDHEN and SYDVKM. The CDR3 length is 15 residues. The CDR3: CASSYRGRGGTEAFF. The DNA for the CDR3 is TGTGCCAGCAGTTACAGGGGGCGCGGTGGCACTGAAGCTTTCTTT.

The V gene is TRBV7-6, the J gene TRBJ1-2, with D perhaps TRBD1 (5 bases). Trimming removed 2 bases at V and 4 bases at J, with 14 bases between. CDR3 size: 15 residues. Germline values: CDR1 SGHVS, CDR2 FNYEAQ. As DNA, the CDR3 is TGTGCCAGCAGCTTATGGGGCCAGGGCACCTATGGCTACACCTTC. Protein sequence: CASSLWGQGTYGYTF. Together with reference TRBV7-6 and TRBJ1-2, the CDR3 gives the full variable domain: GAGVSQSPRYKVTKRGQDVALRCDPISGHVSLYWYRQALGQGPEFLTYFNYEAQQDKSGLPNDRFSAERPEGSISTLTIQRTEQRDSAMYRCASSLWGQGTYGYTFGSGTRLTVV.

The chain combines TRBV21-1 with TRBJ1-6. TRBV21-1 is an annotated pseudogene. This CDR3 contains 18 residues. CDR3 in DNA: TGTGCCAGCAGCAATACTGGAGGGGATATACGTCTATATTCACCCCTCCACTTT. This sequence encodes CASSNTGGDIRLYSPLHF.

The rearrangement joins TRBV6-5 to TRBJ2-3; no clear D. The germline gives CDR1 MNHEY, CDR2 SVGAGI. The CDR3 is 12 residues long. Trimming cost V 6 bases and J 4 bases, with 8 bases left between them. The CDR3 region is CASRIYADTQYF. In DNA, the CDR3 is TGTGCCAGCAGGATTTACGCAGATACGCAGTATTTT.

This clone was counted between two and nine times. The V gene is TRBV4-1, the J gene TRBJ1-1; no firm D call. The CDR3 length is 14 residues. Trimming took 1 base from V and 5 from J, leaving 11 bases between them. CDR1 and CDR2 from the germline V gene are MGHRA and YSYEKL. CDR3 region: CASSQGPKVTEAFF. The CDR3 DNA reads as TGCGCCAGCAGCCAAGGACCAAAAGTTACTGAAGCTTTCTTT.

V and J are TRBV7-2 and TRBJ1-2, with TRBD1 matching over 9 bases. In germline, CDR1 is SGHTA, CDR2 FQGNSA. This CDR3 is 14 amino acids long. The V gene end was trimmed by 5 bases and the J gene end by 5 bases; junction bases not matched to a gene: 6. CDR3: CASSKRGQGYGYTF. The CDR3 DNA sequence: TGTGCCAGCAGCAAGAGGGGACAGGGATATGGCTACACCTTC.

The J gene is TRBJ2-1, the V gene TRBV11-2; D is undetermined. The CDR3 is made up of 19 amino acids. Germline CDR1 and CDR2: SGHAT and FQNNGV. The V end lost 0 bases, the J end lost 4 bases, and 22 bases lay between the germline ends. The CDR3 coding sequence is TGTGCCAGCAGCTTAGATAGGTTCGGCACACTTCATACATACAATGAGCAGTTCTTC. Translation gives CASSLDRFGTLHTYNEQFF.

V and J are TRBV28 and TRBJ1-1; tentatively, D is TRBD1 (5 bases). Germline loops: CDR1 MDHEN, CDR2 SYDVKM. The CDR3 covers 18 residues. With 1 base removed from V and 4 bases from J, the gap between germline ends came to 22 bases. The CDR3 loop reads CASSLYSQVPGGSTEAFF. The CDR3, as DNA: TGTGCCAGCAGTTTATACTCACAGGTGCCGGGTGGTAGCACTGAAGCTTTCTTT.

The chain employs TRBV5-6 and TRBJ2-5; TRBD2 aligns across 14 bases. Germline CDR1 reads SGHDT; CDR2 reads YYEEEE. CDR3 length equals 17 residues. V gave up 4 bases and J gave up 2 bases; unmatched junction bases: 7. In DNA form, the CDR3 reads TGTGCCAGCAGCGCACGGACTAGCGGGAGGTTGCAAGAGACCCAGTACTTC. Translation gives CASSARTSGRLQETQYF.

This clone was detected once. This sequence joins TRBV5-1 and TRBJ2-5; D gene unclear. Trimming took off 4 bases at V and 5 bases at J, with 3 bases between the two ends. Per the germline V gene, CDR1 is SGHRS and CDR2 is YFSETQ. The CDR3 length is 10 residues. The CDR3 loop is CASSGETQYF. Here the CDR3 DNA reads TGCGCCAGCAGCGGTGAGACCCAGTACTTC.

This clone was seen just once. The J gene is TRBJ2-1, the V gene TRBV9; 12 nucleotides match TRBD2. The CDR3 is made up of 17 amino acids. Germline lookup yields CDR1 SGDLS and CDR2 YYNGEE. J was trimmed by 8 bases and V by 2 bases; bases with no gene match: 11. CDR3 nucleotide sequence: TGTGCCAGCAGCGTTGGGACTAGCGGGCTCGTTGACTATGAGCAGTTCTTC. Residues: CASSVGTSGLVDYEQFF.

CDR3 in amino acids: CASSALSSGSGDTQYF. CDR3 nucleotides: TGTGCCAGCAGTGCCCTTTCTAGCGGGAGTGGAGATACGCAGTATTTT. The chain carries TRBV27 and TRBJ2-3; TRBD2 matches at 10 bases. The CDR3 length is 16 residues. V was pared by 5 bases and J by 5 bases, with 10 bases of the junction left unmatched. CDR1 and CDR2 (germline): MNHEY, SMNVEV (reference sequence).